This TCR beta chain was sequenced for a study of blood T cell repertoires in COVID-19. Study in general: Sites across the United States, Italy and Spain contributed samples from acute and convalescent COVID-19.

Germline CDR1 reads SGDLS; CDR2 reads YYNGEE. V was trimmed by 0 bases and J by 0 bases, leaving 7 bases between them. The CDR3 is 14 residues long. Original data processing: Reference gene primer amplification gave nucleated cell count estimates. TCRdb's copy holds only in-frame clones and misses some; the assay was immunoSEQ multiplex PCR. D and trimming come from the DNA, and the V and J calls and clone size come from that table. In the table there are some 97,000 clones, approximately 80% of which are singletons. The sample consisted of peripheral blood. This clonotype originated in a man aged 50 to 59 with active or convalescent COVID-19. This chain links TRBV9 with TRBJ2-7, with a weak D call TRBD1 (5 bases). CDR3 DNA sequence: TGTGCCAGCAGCGTAGCCCAGGGCTCCTACGAGCAGTACTTC. Protein: CASSVAQGSYEQYF.